The T cell receptor (beta chain) described here comes from a study of response to subunit inactivated influenza vaccine (dated by TCRdb to the late 2010s). In the study overall: The study used deep quantitative T cell receptor repertoire profiling to track responses to a trivalent subunit inactivated influenza vaccine.

This clonotype was counted a few times. Its antigen target is currently unknown. Base qualities were left out, and no much larger clone turns up one base away. Summary of the overall study and its limitations: The authors proposed that each seasonal influenza vaccination may bring in only a limited number of new T cells.

Preparation of the library involved RT-PCR. Sequencing used an Illumina HiSeq 2500. The public sequencing data were trimmed at Q25 with fastp and processed into clonotypes with MiXCR by TCRdb, which kept only in-frame beta chains. CDR3 protein duplicates are merged, each entry listing the most common genes and DNA. The table for this sample lists about 520,000 distinct CDR3 sequences; over 25% of them were counted only once. The ten largest clonotypes hold 1.9% of the sample. The TCR sequence derives from a man between 45 and 60 years old who received an inactivated influenza vaccine. Donor details come from another sample of the same person, matched by shared clones. The material sequenced was CD4+ T cells sorted from PBMCs, taken more than 4 days after vaccination.

The CDR3 region has the sequence CASSLAAGIETQYF. Here is the DNA: TGTGCCAGCAGCTTAGCGGCCGGGATTGAGACCCAGTACTTC. In this chain, TRBV7-6 is recombined with TRBJ2-5; the D region possibly corresponds to TRBD2 (5 bases align). V lost 0 bases and J lost 5 bases; the stretch between them is 10 bases long. Reading the germline V gene gives CDR1 SGHVS and CDR2 FNYEAQ. Its CDR3 holds 14 amino acids, cysteine through phenylalanine. Only the CDR3 region is kept as DNA, spanning 42 bases read in frame from base 1.